Shown below are 13 T cell receptor beta chains from a single sample sequenced in a study of blood T cell repertoires in COVID-19. TCRdb keeps only in-frame clones here, not all; method: immunoSEQ multiplex PCR. This sample has over 150,000 clones; 65% to 90% occur once, and the top ten carry about 9.6%. Sequencing used peripheral blood. The receptors were gathered from a middle-aged man with active or convalescent COVID-19.

V is TRBV12-3 or TRBV12-4 and J is TRBJ2-7; 9 bases align to TRBD2. V dropped 7 bases and J dropped 6; count of bases not matched to a gene: 7. CDR3 length: 13 residues. The CDR3 region has the DNA TGTGCCAGCATGGCGGGAGGGCCGGGCGAGCAGTACTTC. Translation: CASMAGGPGEQYF.

The CDR3 region is CASSRGAGSSYNEQFF. The CDR3 DNA is TGTGCCAGCAGCCGAGGGGCGGGGAGCTCCTACAATGAGCAGTTCTTC. The chain has TRBV7-8 and TRBJ2-1; D is possibly TRBD2 (6 bases). Looked up from germline, CDR1 is SGHVS and CDR2 is FQNEAQ. The V gene lost 5 bases and the J gene lost 0 bases, with 14 bases spanning the gap. The CDR3 contains 16 residues.

The chain joins TRBV5-4 to TRBJ2-5; D perhaps matches TRBD2 (5 bases). CDR1 is SGHNT, CDR2 YYREEE, per germline (reference sequence). The CDR3 covers 13 residues. V lost 9 bases, J lost 5 bases, and 17 bases lay in between. The CDR3 coding sequence is TGTGCCACCACGAGGAGGACCCTGGAGACCCAGTACTTC. Translation: CATTRRTLETQYF. Filled out from reference TRBV5-4 and TRBJ2-5, the complete variable domain reads ETGVTQSPTHLIKTRGQQVTLRCSSQSGHNTVSWYQQALGQGPQFIFQYYREEENGRGNFPPRFSGLQFPNYSSELNVNALELDDSALYLCATTRRTLETQYFGPGTRLLVL.

The gene calls are TRBV5-1 and TRBJ1-3, with D maybe TRBD1 (6 bases). The ends were cut back, 5 bases at V and 0 bases at J, with 6 bases in the middle. The CDR3 consists of 13 residues. Germline-derived CDR1 and CDR2 are SGHRS and YFSETQ. The CDR3 DNA follows: TGCGCCAGCAGGGACAGCTCTGGAAACACCATATATTTT. It translates to CASRDSSGNTIYF.

The chain is built from TRBV11-1 and TRBJ2-5; tentatively, D is TRBD2 (5 bases). The CDR3 covers 16 residues. Germline-derived CDR1 and CDR2 are SGHAT and FQDESV (reference sequence). V was cut by 5 bases and J by 3 bases, with 19 bases left in between. CDR3 amino acids: CASSPDSPSGEETQYF. DNA for the CDR3: TGTGCCAGCAGCCCGGACTCTCCATCAGGAGAAGAGACCCAGTACTTC.

V gene TRBV30 combines with J gene TRBJ1-6; D uncertain. CDR1 is GTSNPN, CDR2 SVGIG, per germline (reference sequence). V lost 7 bases, J lost 6 bases, and 10 bases lay in between. The CDR3 runs to 12 residues. DNA of the CDR3: TGTGCCTCTACGGGTCTTAATTCACCCCTCCACTTT. The encoded protein is CASTGLNSPLHF.

J is TRBJ2-7 and V is TRBV29-1; 10 bases are a match to TRBD2. Unmatched junction bases numbered 9, after V lost 6 bases and J lost 4 bases. From germline, CDR1 is SQVTM and CDR2 ANQGSEA. CDR3 size: 14 residues. The CDR3 bases are TGCAGCGTCGGCGGGCCTAGCGGGAGTTACGAGCAGTACTTC. It codes for CSVGGPSGSYEQYF.

This clone was counted a single time. The chain couples TRBV5-6 to TRBJ2-5; the match to TRBD1 covers 7 bases. Per the germline V gene, CDR1 is SGHDT and CDR2 is YYEEEE. V lost 1 base to trimming and J lost 1 base; unmatched junction nucleotides: 4. This CDR3 spans 15 amino acids. The CDR3 DNA reads as TGTGCCAGCAGCTTGAGCCAGGGGGTCCAAGAGACCCAGTACTTC. Its protein product is CASSLSQGVQETQYF. Combining the CDR3 with reference TRBV5-6 and TRBJ2-5 gives the whole variable domain DAGVTQSPTHLIKTRGQQVTLRCSPKSGHDTVSWYQQALGQGPQFIFQYYEEEERQRGNFPDRFSGHQFPNYSSELNVNALLLGDSALYLCASSLSQGVQETQYFGPGTRLLVL.

The V and J genes are TRBV7-6 and TRBJ1-2; D is unclear. Germline loops: CDR1 SGHVS, CDR2 FNYEAQ. There are 14 residues in the CDR3. V was pared by 1 base and J by 3 bases, with 9 bases between. In DNA, the CDR3 is TGTGCCAGCAGCTTAGGGCAGGTCGACTATGGCTACACCTTC. Protein sequence: CASSLGQVDYGYTF.

The chain couples TRBV19 to TRBJ1-2; a weak D match, TRBD1 (5 bases). Trimming cost V 3 bases and J 5 bases, with 13 bases left between them. Germline V gene data show CDR1 as LNHDA and CDR2 as SQIVND (reference sequence). The CDR3 is 14 residues long. This chain's CDR3 is CASSIPDTMYGYTF. The CDR3 region has the DNA TGTGCCAGTAGTATTCCGGACACAATGTATGGCTACACCTTC.

This chain uses TRBV7-9 with TRBJ2-1, with D tentatively TRBD1 (7 bases). CDR3 length: 19 residues. Per germline, CDR1 SEHNR and CDR2 FQNEAQ (reference sequence). V was trimmed by 2 bases and J by 7 bases, leaving 27 bases between them. CDR3 residues: CASSLSRGQKTSGGNEQFF. The CDR3, as DNA: TGTGCCAGCAGCTTAAGCCGGGGACAGAAAACGAGTGGAGGGAATGAGCAGTTCTTC. Complete variable domain (other parts from reference TRBV7-9 and TRBJ2-1): DTGVSQNPRHKITKRGQNVTFRCDPISEHNRLYWYRQTLGQGPEFLTYFQNEAQLEKSRLLSDRFSAERPKGSFSTLEIQRTEQGDSAMYLCASSLSRGQKTSGGNEQFFGPGTRLTVL.

This chain connects TRBV24-1 to TRBJ1-1; 8 nucleotides match TRBD1. J lost 4 bases, V lost 3 bases, and 3 bases had no gene match. The CDR3 sequence is 14 residues long. Per the germline V gene, CDR1 is KGHDR and CDR2 is SFDVKD. CDR3 region: CATSDNTGGTEAFF. DNA for the CDR3: TGTGCCACCAGTGATAACACAGGGGGCACTGAAGCTTTCTTT.

The V and J genes are TRBV5-1 and TRBJ1-5; D might be TRBD1 (5 bases). Per the germline V gene, CDR1 is SGHRS and CDR2 is YFSETQ. The V and J ends lost 1 base and 5 bases respectively, with 7 bases between them. The CDR3 is made up of 13 amino acids. CDR3 nucleotide sequence: TGCGCCAGCAGCTTGCAGACAGATCAGCCCCAGCATTTT. This gives the protein CASSLQTDQPQHF.